These 5 T cell receptor beta chains originate from one sample sequenced in a study of cytomegalovirus exposure and HLA in healthy donors. Profiled with immunoSEQ multiplex PCR; TCRdb holds only in-frame clones, not every one. In the table there are 180,000 or so clones, approximately 80% of which are singletons. The sequenced material came from PBMCs. The source of these receptors is a woman aged 25-40 years in good health and CMV-seropositive.

The chain has TRBV2 and TRBJ2-1; 9 positions agree with TRBD1. Looked up from germline, CDR1 is SNHLY and CDR2 is FYNNEI. V was clipped by 6 bases and J by 7 bases; unmatched bases: 10. The CDR3 has 15 amino acids. The CDR3 protein is CASREDRGNFNEQFF. CDR3 nucleotide sequence: TGTGCCAGCAGGGAGGACAGGGGTAATTTTAATGAGCAGTTCTTC.

The chain carries TRBV2 and TRBJ2-2; TRBD2 aligns across 9 bases. Per germline, CDR1 SNHLY and CDR2 FYNNEI. V shed 4 bases and J 6 bases; nucleotides not matched to a gene: 6. The CDR3 spans 15 residues. The CDR3 region has the DNA TGTGCCAGCAGTGTCGAAGCGGGAGGATCCGGGGAGCTGTTTTTT. Translated: CASSVEAGGSGELFF.

The V gene is TRBV2, the J gene TRBJ2-7; D might be TRBD1 (5 bases). Germline CDR1 and CDR2: SNHLY and FYNNEI. Deletions cut 0 bases from V and 7 bases from J, with 10 bases between. This CDR3 is built from 13 residues. CDR3 sequence reads: CASSEAPQGEQYF. The CDR3 nucleotides are TGTGCCAGCAGTGAAGCCCCCCAGGGAGAGCAGTACTTC. The complete variable domain, with remaining parts taken from reference TRBV2 and TRBJ2-7, reads EPEVTQTPSHQVTQMGQEVILRCVPISNHLYFYWYRQILGQKVEFLVSFYNNEISEKSEIFDDQFSVERPDGSNFTLKIRSTKLEDSAMYFCASSEAPQGEQYFGPGTRLTVT.

The J gene is TRBJ1-4, the V gene TRBV11-2, with 8 bases lining up with TRBD1. Germline CDR1 and CDR2: SGHAT and FQNNGV. J gave up 8 bases and V 5 bases, and 13 bases lay outside the gene matches. This CDR3 has 16 amino acids. The DNA of the CDR3 is TGTGCCAGCAGCGATCCGGGACAGGTCCGGCGGGAAAAACTGTTTTTT. This translates into CASSDPGQVRREKLFF.

This clone has only one observation. V is TRBV25-1 and J is TRBJ2-1; no reliable D call. Germline V gene lookup returns CDR1 MGHDK and CDR2 SYGVNS. The V gene lost 6 bases and the J gene lost 6 bases, with 9 bases spanning the gap. This CDR3 has 12 amino acids. The CDR3 bases are TGTGCCAGCAGGCTTACTCGCAATGAGCAGTTCTTC. Its protein is CASRLTRNEQFF. The full variable domain, rest sourced from reference TRBV25-1 and TRBJ2-1, is EADIYQTPRYLVIGTGKKITLECSQTMGHDKMYWYQQDPGMELHLIHYSYGVNSTEKGDLSSESTVSRIRTEHFPLTLESARPSHTSQYLCASRLTRNEQFFGPGTRLTVL.